These 16 T cell receptor beta chains share one sample of origin, sequenced in a study of T cell repertoires in cytomegalovirus infection. No antigen has been assigned to these receptors. MiXCR was run by TCRdb on the reads, yielding one entry per CDR3 protein. This sample has roughly 500,000 distinct CDR3 sequences, with 30% to 40% found just once. The sequencing here drew on cultured PBMCs, taken from culture after CMV antigen stimulation. The receptors originated from a human donor in good health (CMV status not recorded). Some clones in this sample may be carry-over from other donors' samples.

This sequence joins TRBV5-1 and TRBJ2-7; no definite D call. The V end lost 0 bases, the J end lost 2 bases, and 6 bases lay between the germline ends. This CDR3 spans 13 amino acids. CDR1 is SGHRS and CDR2 is YFSETQ in the germline V gene. This CDR3 is CASSLDVPYEQYF. CDR3 nucleotides: TGCGCCAGCAGCTTGGATGTACCCTACGAGCAGTACTTC.

As regards this clonotype: The CDR3 does not end in the conserved phenylalanine or tryptophan, so this is likely a read error. The chain joins TRBV7-2 to TRBJ1-1, with unresolved D. The germline gives CDR1 SGHTA, CDR2 FQGNSA. This CDR3 spans 14 amino acids. Trimming removed 3 bases at V and 1 base at J, with 9 bases between. Here the CDR3 reads CASSLKFPNTEAFV. CDR3 coding DNA: TGTGCCAGCAGCTTGAAATTTCCGAACACTGAAGCTTTCGTT.

This clonotype appeared many times. This chain uses TRBV7-2 with TRBJ1-1; TRBD1 is a possible D gene (6 bases). The ends were cut back, 6 bases at V and 1 base at J, with 9 bases in the middle. The CDR3 extends over 13 amino acids. Germline lookup yields CDR1 SGHTA and CDR2 FQGNSA. CDR3 nucleotide sequence: TGTGCCAGCAGACAGGGACAGAACACTGAAGCTTTCTTT. Translated, it gives CASRQGQNTEAFF.

This clonotype has more than one count but fewer than ten. The chain has TRBV6-5 and TRBJ1-1; D unclear. CDR3 length equals 16 residues. Germline loops: CDR1 MNHEY, CDR2 SVGAGI. Trimming stripped 0 bases from V and 0 bases from J, with 11 bases between. The CDR3 bases are TGTGCCAGCAGTTACTCTATCGGCAGGATGAACACTGAAGCTTTCTTT. It translates to CASSYSIGRMNTEAFF.

This clonotype occurred a few times. The V gene is TRBV19, the J gene TRBJ1-5, with D possibly matching TRBD1 (6 bases). V lost 7 bases and J 4 bases, leaving 17 bases between the germline ends. The CDR3 sequence is 15 residues long. The germline gives CDR1 LNHDA, CDR2 SQIVND (reference sequence). CDR3 sequence (DNA): TGTGCCAGTACCTTAATTTACAGGGCAAATCAGCCCCAGCATTTT. The encoded protein is CASTLIYRANQPQHF.

V and J are TRBV29-1 and TRBJ1-1; 8 positions agree with TRBD1. The V and J ends lost 4 bases and 3 bases, in that order; junction bases with no gene match: 13. Germline assignment: CDR1 SQVTM and CDR2 ANQGSEA. The CDR3 runs to 16 residues. The CDR3 loop reads CSVVGGQGAWYTEAFF. CDR3 nucleotides: TGCAGCGTTGTGGGGGGGCAGGGGGCTTGGTACACTGAAGCTTTCTTT.

This clonotype was recorded many times. As DNA, the CDR3 is TGTGCCAGCAGCAATCGCGAGGGCTCCTACGAGCAGTACTTC. The encoded protein is CASSNREGSYEQYF. This chain links TRBV7-8 with TRBJ2-7; TRBD2 might be the D (5 bases). CDR3 size: 14 residues. The ends were cut back, 5 bases at V and 0 bases at J, with 11 bases in the middle. The germline CDR1 and CDR2 sequences are SGHVS and FQNEAQ.

This clonotype was picked up many times. V is TRBV7-2 and J is TRBJ1-2; D uncertain. V was cut by 7 bases and J by 6 bases, with 18 bases left in between. Looked up from germline, CDR1 is SGHTA and CDR2 is FQGNSA. CDR3 length: 14 amino acids. CDR3 nucleotides: TGTGCCAGCACCTTCGGGCGGAGGGCGGATGGCTACACCTTC. Its translation: CASTFGRRADGYTF.

The chain is built from TRBV19 and TRBJ1-4, with D perhaps matching TRBD1 (6 bases). CDR3 size: 15 residues. Trimming left V 6 bases short and J 8 bases short, with 19 bases between. Germline assignment: CDR1 LNHDA and CDR2 SQIVND (reference sequence). The CDR3 coding sequence is TGTGCCAGTAGCCGAGTGAAGGGGGTGGGGGAAAAACTGTTTTTT. Protein sequence: CASSRVKGVGEKLFF.

This clonotype appeared a few times. The V call is TRBV7-9, the J call TRBJ2-1; perhaps D is TRBD1 or TRBD2 (5 bases each). The ends were cut back, 10 bases at V and 4 bases at J, with 20 bases in the middle. Germline assignment: CDR1 SEHNR and CDR2 FQNEAQ (reference sequence). The CDR3 is made up of 15 amino acids. The chain's CDR3 is CATKIGAELYNEQFF. In DNA form, the CDR3 reads TGTGCCACCAAAATCGGGGCAGAACTTTACAATGAGCAGTTCTTC.

The gene calls are TRBV12-3 or TRBV12-4 and TRBJ1-1; D perhaps matches TRBD1 (5 bases). This CDR3 is 12 amino acids long. The V gene lost 7 bases and the J gene lost 1 base, with 7 bases spanning the gap. CDR3 bases: TGTGCCAGCAATGACAGGAACACTGAAGCTTTCTTT. Translating it yields CASNDRNTEAFF.

In its sample, this clonotype was seen a few times. The chain carries TRBV7-9 and TRBJ2-5; TRBD2 aligns across 10 bases. V lost 0 bases to trimming and J lost 1 base; unmatched junction nucleotides: 5. CDR3 size: 17 residues. The germline V gene has CDR1 SEHNR and CDR2 FQNEAQ (reference sequence). The CDR3 region is CASSLAGTSASQETQYF. CDR3 nucleotide sequence: TGTGCCAGCAGCTTAGCCGGGACTAGCGCGAGCCAAGAGACCCAGTACTTC.

This clonotype turned up a few times. The chain has TRBV6-1 and TRBJ1-1; 9 bases match TRBD1. Germline V lookup: CDR1 MNHNS, CDR2 SASEGT. V shed 10 bases, J shed 3 bases, and the junction held 9 bases outside the gene matches. The CDR3 extends over 14 amino acids. The CDR3 DNA sequence: TGTGCCACCCACCTAAGACAGGGGGACACTGAAGCTTTCTTT. It encodes CATHLRQGDTEAFF.

V gene TRBV11-2 combines with J gene TRBJ1-1, with a weak D call TRBD1 (6 bases). Germline V lookup: CDR1 SGHAT, CDR2 FQNNGV. The V end was cut by 7 bases, the J end by 6 bases, with 24 bases between. This CDR3 is built from 16 residues. CDR3 protein: CASTKPLTGGSPEAFF. The CDR3 region has the DNA TGTGCCAGCACCAAACCACTGACAGGAGGATCCCCTGAAGCTTTCTTT.

This clonotype was observed a handful of times. J is TRBJ2-7 and V is TRBV4-1; 10 bases fit TRBD1. V gave up 3 bases and J gave up 2 bases; unmatched junction bases: 4. In germline, CDR1 is MGHRA, CDR2 YSYEKL. The CDR3 loop spans 15 amino acids. The CDR3 nucleotides are TGCGCCAGCAGCCACCCCGGACAGGGGGCCTACGAGCAGTACTTC. This translates into CASSHPGQGAYEQYF.

This clonotype was recorded a few times. The chain employs TRBV4-1 and TRBJ2-7; no definite D call. Germline V gene lookup returns CDR1 MGHRA and CDR2 YSYEKL. V lost 0 bases to trimming and J lost 3 bases, with 15 bases between them. There are 16 residues in the CDR3. As DNA, the CDR3 is TGCGCCAGCAGCCAAGAAGGAACCCCCGTTGTCTACGAGCAGTACTTC. Translating it yields CASSQEGTPVVYEQYF.